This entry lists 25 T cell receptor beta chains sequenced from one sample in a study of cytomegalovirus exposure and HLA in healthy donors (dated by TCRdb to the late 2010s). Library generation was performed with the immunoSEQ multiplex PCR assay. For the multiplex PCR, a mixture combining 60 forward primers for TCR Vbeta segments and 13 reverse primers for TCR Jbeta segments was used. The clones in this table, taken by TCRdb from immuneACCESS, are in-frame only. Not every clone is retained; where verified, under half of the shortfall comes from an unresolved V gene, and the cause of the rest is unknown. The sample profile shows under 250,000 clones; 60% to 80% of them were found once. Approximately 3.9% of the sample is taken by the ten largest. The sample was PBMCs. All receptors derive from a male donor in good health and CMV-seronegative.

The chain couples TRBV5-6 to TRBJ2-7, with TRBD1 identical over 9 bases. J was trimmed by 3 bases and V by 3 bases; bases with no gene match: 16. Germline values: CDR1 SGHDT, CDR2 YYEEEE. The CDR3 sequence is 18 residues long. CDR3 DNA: TGTGCCAGCAGCTACCTGACAGGCAGACAGGGGGTGTTCTACGAGCAGTACTTC. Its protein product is CASSYLTGRQGVFYEQYF.

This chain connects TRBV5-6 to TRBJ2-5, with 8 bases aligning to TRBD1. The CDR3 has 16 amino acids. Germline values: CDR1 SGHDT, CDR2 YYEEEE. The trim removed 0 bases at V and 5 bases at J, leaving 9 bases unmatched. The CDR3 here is CASSLVGQGIVETQYF. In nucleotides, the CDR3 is TGTGCCAGCAGCTTGGTTGGACAGGGTATTGTGGAGACCCAGTACTTC.

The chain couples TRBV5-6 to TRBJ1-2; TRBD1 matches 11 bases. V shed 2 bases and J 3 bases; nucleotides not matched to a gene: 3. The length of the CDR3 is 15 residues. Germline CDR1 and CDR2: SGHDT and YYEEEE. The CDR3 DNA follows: TGTGCCAGCAGCTTAGGACAGGGGGCGCACTATGGCTACACCTTC. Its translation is CASSLGQGAHYGYTF.

The CDR3 bases are TGTGCCAGCAAGAAGGGGGAATGGCAGTACTTC. As protein: CASKKGEWQYF. The chain uses TRBV6-6 and TRBJ2-7; D might be TRBD1 (6 bases). CDR1 and CDR2 (germline): MNHNY, SVGAGI (reference sequence). Trimming shortened V by 7 bases and J by 9 bases, and 13 bases separated the two germline ends. CDR3 length: 11 amino acids.

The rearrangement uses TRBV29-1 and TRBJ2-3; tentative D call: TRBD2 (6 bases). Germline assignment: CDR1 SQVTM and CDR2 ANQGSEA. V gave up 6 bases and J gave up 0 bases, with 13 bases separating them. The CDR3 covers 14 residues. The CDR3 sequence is CSVEKSGSTDTQYF. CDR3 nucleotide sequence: TGCAGCGTCGAAAAGAGCGGGAGCACAGATACGCAGTATTTT.

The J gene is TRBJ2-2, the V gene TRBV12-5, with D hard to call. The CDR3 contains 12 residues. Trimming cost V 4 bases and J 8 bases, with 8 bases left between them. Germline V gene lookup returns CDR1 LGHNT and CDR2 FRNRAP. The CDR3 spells CASGSRWGELFF. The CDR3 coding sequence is TGTGCTAGTGGTTCCAGATGGGGGGAGCTGTTTTTT.

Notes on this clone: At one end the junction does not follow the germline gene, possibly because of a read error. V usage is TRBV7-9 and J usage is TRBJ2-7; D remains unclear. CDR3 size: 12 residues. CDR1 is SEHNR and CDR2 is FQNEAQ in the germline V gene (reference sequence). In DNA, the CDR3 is TGTTCCAGCAGCTTAGATCACGGCGAGCAGTACTTC. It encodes CSSSLDHGEQYF. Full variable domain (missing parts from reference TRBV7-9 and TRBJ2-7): DTGVSQNPRHKITKRGQNVTFRCDPISEHNRLYWYRQTLGQGPEFLTYFQNEAQLEKSRLLSDRFSAERPKGSFSTLEIQRTEQGDSAMYLCSSSLDHGEQYFGPGTRLTVT.

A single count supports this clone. CDR3: CASSPFSSDTQYF. The CDR3 coding sequence is TGTGCCAGCAGTCCGTTCTCGTCAGATACGCAGTATTTT. The chain is built from TRBV7-3 and TRBJ2-3; no clear D. This CDR3 has 13 amino acids. Trimming cost V 6 bases and J 4 bases, with 11 bases left between them. Germline CDR1 and CDR2: SGHTA and FQGTGA.

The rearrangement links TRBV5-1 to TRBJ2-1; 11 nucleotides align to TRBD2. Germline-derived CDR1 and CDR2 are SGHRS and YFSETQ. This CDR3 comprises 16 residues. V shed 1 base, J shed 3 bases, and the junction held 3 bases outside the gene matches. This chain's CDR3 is CASSLMTSGNYNEQFF. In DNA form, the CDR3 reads TGCGCCAGCAGCTTGATGACTAGCGGGAACTACAATGAGCAGTTCTTC. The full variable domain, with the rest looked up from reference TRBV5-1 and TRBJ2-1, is KAGVTQTPRYLIKTRGQQVTLSCSPISGHRSVSWYQQTPGQGLQFLFEYFSETQRNKGNFPGRFSGRQFSNSRSEMNVSTLELGDSALYLCASSLMTSGNYNEQFFGPGTRLTVL.

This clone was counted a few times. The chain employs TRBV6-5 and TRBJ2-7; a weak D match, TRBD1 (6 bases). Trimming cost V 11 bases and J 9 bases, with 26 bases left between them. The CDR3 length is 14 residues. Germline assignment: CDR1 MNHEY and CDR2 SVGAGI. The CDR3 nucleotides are TGTGCCGGAGCCCCGGGACACTTTCGTCGTGGGCAGTACTTC. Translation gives CAGAPGHFRRGQYF.

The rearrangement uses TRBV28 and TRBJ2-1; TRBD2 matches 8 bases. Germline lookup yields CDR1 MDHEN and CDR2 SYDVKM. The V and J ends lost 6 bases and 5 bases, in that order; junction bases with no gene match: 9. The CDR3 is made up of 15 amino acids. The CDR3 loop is CASRPGTRRNNEQFF. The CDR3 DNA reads TGTGCCAGCAGACCAGGGACTAGGCGAAACAATGAGCAGTTCTTC. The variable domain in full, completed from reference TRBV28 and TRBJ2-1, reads DVKVTQSSRYLVKRTGEKVFLECVQDMDHENMFWYRQDPGLGLRLIYFSYDVKMKEKGDIPEGYSVSREKKERFSLILESASTNQTSMYLCASRPGTRRNNEQFFGPGTRLTVL.

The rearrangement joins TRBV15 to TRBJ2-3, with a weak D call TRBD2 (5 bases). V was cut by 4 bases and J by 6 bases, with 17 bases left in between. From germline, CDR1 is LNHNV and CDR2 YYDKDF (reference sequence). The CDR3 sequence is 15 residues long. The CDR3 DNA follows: TGTGCCACCAGCAAGAGAGGGTGGTCCCCGGATACGCAGTATTTT. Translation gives CATSKRGWSPDTQYF.

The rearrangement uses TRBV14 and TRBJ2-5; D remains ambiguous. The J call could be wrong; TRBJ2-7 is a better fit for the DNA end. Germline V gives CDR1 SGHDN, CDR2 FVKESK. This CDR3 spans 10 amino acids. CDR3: CASSHYEQYF. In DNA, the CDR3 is TGTGCCAGCAGCCACTACGAGCAGTACTTC.

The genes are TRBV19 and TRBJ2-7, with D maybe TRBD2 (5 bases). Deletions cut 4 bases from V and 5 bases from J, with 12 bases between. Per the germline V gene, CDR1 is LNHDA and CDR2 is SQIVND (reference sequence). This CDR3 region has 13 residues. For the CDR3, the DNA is TGTGCCAGTAGTAGTTCGGGGTTCAACGAGCAGTACTTC. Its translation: CASSSSGFNEQYF.

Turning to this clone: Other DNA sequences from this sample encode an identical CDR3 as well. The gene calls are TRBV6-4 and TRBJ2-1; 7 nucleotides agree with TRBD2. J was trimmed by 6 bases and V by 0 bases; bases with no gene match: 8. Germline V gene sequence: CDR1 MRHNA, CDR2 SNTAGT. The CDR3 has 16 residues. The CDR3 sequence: CASSDSFAGEFNEQFF. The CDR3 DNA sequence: TGTGCCAGCAGTGACTCCTTTGCGGGAGAATTCAATGAGCAGTTCTTC.

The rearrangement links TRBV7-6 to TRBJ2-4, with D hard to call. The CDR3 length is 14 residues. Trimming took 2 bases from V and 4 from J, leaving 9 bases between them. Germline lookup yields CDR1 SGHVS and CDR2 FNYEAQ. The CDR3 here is CASSLKPGKNIQYF. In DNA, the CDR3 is TGTGCCAGCAGCTTAAAGCCGGGTAAAAACATTCAGTACTTC. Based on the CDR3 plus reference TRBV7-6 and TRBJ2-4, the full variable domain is GAGVSQSPRYKVTKRGQDVALRCDPISGHVSLYWYRQALGQGPEFLTYFNYEAQQDKSGLPNDRFSAERPEGSISTLTIQRTEQRDSAMYRCASSLKPGKNIQYFGAGTRLSVL.

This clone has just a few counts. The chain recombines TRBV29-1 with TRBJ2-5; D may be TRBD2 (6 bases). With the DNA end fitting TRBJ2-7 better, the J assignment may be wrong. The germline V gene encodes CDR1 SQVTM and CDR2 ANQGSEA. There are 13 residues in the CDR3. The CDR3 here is CSFYGGPRAEQYF. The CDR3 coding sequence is TGCAGCTTCTACGGGGGTCCTCGCGCCGAGCAGTACTTC.

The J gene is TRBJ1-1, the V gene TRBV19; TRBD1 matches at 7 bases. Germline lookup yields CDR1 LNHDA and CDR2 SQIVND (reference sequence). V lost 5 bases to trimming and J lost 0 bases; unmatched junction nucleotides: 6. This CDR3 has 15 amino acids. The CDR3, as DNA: TGTGCCAGTAGTCCGGCCGGGACAGTGAACACTGAAGCTTTCTTT. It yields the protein CASSPAGTVNTEAFF.

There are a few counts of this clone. CDR3 nucleotide sequence: TGTGCCATCAAGACAGGGGATGCCACCGGGGAGCTGTTTTTT. Protein product: CAIKTGDATGELFF. This chain connects TRBV10-3 to TRBJ2-2; 8 bases map to TRBD1. The CDR3 loop spans 14 amino acids. Per the germline V gene, CDR1 is ENHRY and CDR2 is SYGVKD. V was pared by 7 bases and J by 4 bases, with 5 bases of the junction left unmatched.

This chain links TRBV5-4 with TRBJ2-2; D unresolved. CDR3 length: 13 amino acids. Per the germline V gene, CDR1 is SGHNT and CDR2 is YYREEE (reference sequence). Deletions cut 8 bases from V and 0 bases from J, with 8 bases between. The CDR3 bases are TGTGCCAGTTTAGTGACGAACACCGGGGAGCTGTTTTTT. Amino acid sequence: CASLVTNTGELFF. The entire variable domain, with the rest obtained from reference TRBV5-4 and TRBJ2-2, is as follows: ETGVTQSPTHLIKTRGQQVTLRCSSQSGHNTVSWYQQALGQGPQFIFQYYREEENGRGNFPPRFSGLQFPNYSSELNVNALELDDSALYLCASLVTNTGELFFGEGSRLTVL.

The CDR3 region is CASSELAGGYNEQFF. The CDR3 DNA reads as TGTGCCAGCAGTGAGCTGGCGGGTGGCTACAATGAGCAGTTCTTC. V and J are TRBV2 and TRBJ2-1, with a tentative D call TRBD2 (5 bases). CDR1 and CDR2 (germline): SNHLY, FYNNEI. This CDR3 comprises 15 residues. V gave up 3 bases and J gave up 3 bases, with 12 bases separating them.

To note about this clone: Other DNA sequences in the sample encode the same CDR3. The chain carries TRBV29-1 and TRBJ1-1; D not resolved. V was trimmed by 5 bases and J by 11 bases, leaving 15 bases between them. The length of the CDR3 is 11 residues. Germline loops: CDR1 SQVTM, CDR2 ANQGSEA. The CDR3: CSVLSALGAFF. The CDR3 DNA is TGCAGCGTTTTAAGCGCACTCGGGGCTTTCTTT.

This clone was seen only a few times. CDR3 nucleotides: TGTGCCAGCAGCGCGGGGGGGGATAGCAATCAGCCCCAGCATTTT. Translated, it gives CASSAGGDSNQPQHF. J is TRBJ1-5 and V is TRBV5-4, with D possibly being TRBD1 (5 bases). The CDR3 is made up of 15 amino acids. Germline CDR1 reads SGHNT; CDR2 reads YYREEE (reference sequence). The V end was cut by 4 bases, the J end by 0 bases, with 11 bases between.

CDR3 protein: CASKIEPYEQYF. Here the CDR3 DNA reads TGTGCCAGCAAAATAGAACCCTACGAGCAGTACTTC. The V call is TRBV28, the J call TRBJ2-7, with unresolved D. The germline CDR1 and CDR2 sequences are MDHEN and SYDVKM. V lost 7 bases and J lost 2, with 9 bases in between. This CDR3 has 12 amino acids. Using reference TRBV28 and TRBJ2-7 for the parts outside the CDR3, the full variable domain is DVKVTQSSRYLVKRTGEKVFLECVQDMDHENMFWYRQDPGLGLRLIYFSYDVKMKEKGDIPEGYSVSREKKERFSLILESASTNQTSMYLCASKIEPYEQYFGPGTRLTVT.

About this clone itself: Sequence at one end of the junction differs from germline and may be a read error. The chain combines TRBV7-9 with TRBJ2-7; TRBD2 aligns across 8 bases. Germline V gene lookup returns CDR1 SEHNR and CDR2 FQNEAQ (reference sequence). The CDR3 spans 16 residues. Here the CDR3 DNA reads TGTTCCAGCAGCTTAGGAGCGGGAGACGGTTCCTACGAGCAGTACTTC. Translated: CSSSLGAGDGSYEQYF.